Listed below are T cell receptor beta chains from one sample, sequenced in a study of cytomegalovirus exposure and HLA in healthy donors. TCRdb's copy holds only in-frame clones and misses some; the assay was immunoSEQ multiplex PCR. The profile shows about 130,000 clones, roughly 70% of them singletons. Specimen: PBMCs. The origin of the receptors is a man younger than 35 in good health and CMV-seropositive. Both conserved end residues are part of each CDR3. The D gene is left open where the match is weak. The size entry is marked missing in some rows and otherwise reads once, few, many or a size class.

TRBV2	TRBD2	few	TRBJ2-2	TGTGCCAGCAGTAGGAGGGGAGGGACCGGGGAGCTGTTTTTT	CASSRRGGTGELFF
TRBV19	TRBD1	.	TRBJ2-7	TGTGCCAATAAAGGGACAGTTATATCCTACGAGCAGTACTTC	CANKGTVISYEQYF
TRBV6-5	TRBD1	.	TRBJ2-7	TGTGCCAGCAGTTACACCGGGACAGGGGCCTACGAGCAGTACTTC	CASSYTGTGAYEQYF
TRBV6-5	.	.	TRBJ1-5	TGTGCCAGCAGAGCGAGAGAGTATAGCAATCAGCCCCAGCATTTT	CASRAREYSNQPQHF
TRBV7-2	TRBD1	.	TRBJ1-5	TGTGCCAGCAGCCATTTGGTAACAGGGGGCGGTTGGCAGCCCCAGCATTTT	CASSHLVTGGGWQPQHF
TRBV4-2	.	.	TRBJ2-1	TGTGCCAGCAGCCAACGGTCGGGTAGCGGATCCTACAATGAGCAGTTCTTC	CASSQRSGSGSYNEQFF
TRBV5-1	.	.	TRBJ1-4	TGCGCCAGCAGTCCTAGTGTTGGGGAGGAAAAACTGTTTTTT	CASSPSVGEEKLFF
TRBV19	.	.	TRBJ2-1	TGTGCCAGTAGTACCAGGGCCTCACCGTACAATGAGCAGTTCTTC	CASSTRASPYNEQFF
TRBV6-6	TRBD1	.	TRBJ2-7	TGTGCCAGCAACCTTTGGACAGGGGGTAACTACGAGCAGTACTTC	CASNLWTGGNYEQYF
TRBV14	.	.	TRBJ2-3	TGTGCCAGCAGCTTAAGACGGGGAGATACGCAGTATTTT	CASSLRRGDTQYF
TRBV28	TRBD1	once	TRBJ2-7	TGTGCCAGCAGTTTACAGGGGGTTGAGCAGTACTTC	CASSLQGVEQYF
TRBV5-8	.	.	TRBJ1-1	TGTGCCAGCAGCTGGACTCTCACGGGGGTTTACACTGAAGCTTTCTTT	CASSWTLTGVYTEAFF
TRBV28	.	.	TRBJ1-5	TGTGCCACCCAGACAACGGGAACCAACCTAGGGAGTCGTAGCAATCAGCCCCAGCATTTT	CATQTTGTNLGSRSNQPQHF
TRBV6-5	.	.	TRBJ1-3	TGTGCCAGCAGTTACGTCGGCTCTGGAAACACCATATATTTT	CASSYVGSGNTIYF
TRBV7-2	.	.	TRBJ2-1	TGTGCCAGCAGCTTCACGTCGGACAATGAGCAGTTCTTC	CASSFTSDNEQFF
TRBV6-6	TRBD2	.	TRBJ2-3	TGTGCCAGCAGGGGAAGGGGAGGGCCTCAGGATACGCAGTATTTT	CASRGRGGPQDTQYF
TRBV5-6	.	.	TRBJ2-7	TGTGCCAGCAGCTTGGCTCCTAGCGAGCAGTACTTC	CASSLAPSEQYF
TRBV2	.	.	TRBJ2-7	TGTGCCAGCACAGGATTATACGAGCAGTACTTC	CASTGLYEQYF
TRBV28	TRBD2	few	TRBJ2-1	TGTGCCAGCAGTTTAGGGCTAGCGGGAGATGAGCAGTTCTTC	CASSLGLAGDEQFF
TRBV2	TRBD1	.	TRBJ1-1	TGTGCCAGCAACCCCGGGACAGGGGGCACTGAAGCTTTCTTT	CASNPGTGGTEAFF
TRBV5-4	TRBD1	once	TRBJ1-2	TGTGCCAGCAGCTACCCGGACAGGTCCTATGGCTACACCTTC	CASSYPDRSYGYTF
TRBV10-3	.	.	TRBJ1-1	TGTGCCATCAGTGAGGAGGTCCGCGAAGCTTTCTTT	CAISEEVREAFF
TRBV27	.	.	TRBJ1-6	TGTGCCAGCAGTAGGGTATCCGGGACTCGGAATTCACCCCTCCACTTT	CASSRVSGTRNSPLHF
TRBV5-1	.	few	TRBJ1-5	TGCGCCAGCAGCTTGACAGGCCTCCCGCAGCCCCAGCATTTT	CASSLTGLPQPQHF
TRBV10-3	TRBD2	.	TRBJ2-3	TGTGCCATCAGTTCAGTCCTAGCGGGGAATACAGATACGCAGTATTTT	CAISSVLAGNTDTQYF
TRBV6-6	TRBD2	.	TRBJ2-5	TGTGCCAGCAGTTACAGGGCGGGGGGCCGGGAGACCCAGTACTTC	CASSYRAGGRETQYF
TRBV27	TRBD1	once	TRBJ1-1	TGTGCCAGCAGTGTACAGGGGGCGAACACTGAAGCTTTCTTT	CASSVQGANTEAFF
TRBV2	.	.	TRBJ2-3	TGTGCCAGTCAGGGCGGCTGGAGCACAGATACGCAGTATTTT	CASQGGWSTDTQYF
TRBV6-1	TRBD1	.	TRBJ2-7	TGTGCCAGCAGCTCGGGACAGATCTCCTACGAGCAGTACTTC	CASSSGQISYEQYF
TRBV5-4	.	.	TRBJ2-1	TGTGCCAGCAGCTTGGTTGAGCCGGGTCTGGAATTAGAGCAGTTCTTC	CASSLVEPGLELEQFF
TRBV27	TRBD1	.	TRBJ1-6	TGTGCCAGCAGTTGGGGGACAGGGGGCTTGTCACCCCTCCACTTT	CASSWGTGGLSPLHF
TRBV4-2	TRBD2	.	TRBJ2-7	TGTGCCAGCAGCCAAGTGGGCGGGAGCTCCTACGAGCAGTACTTC	CASSQVGGSSYEQYF
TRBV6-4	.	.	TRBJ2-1	TGTGCCAGCAGCCTCAATAGCGTAAGCTCCTACAATGAGCAGTTCTTC	CASSLNSVSSYNEQFF
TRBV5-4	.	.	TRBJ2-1	TGTGCCAGCAGCTCTTCTAGCTCCTACAATGAGCAGTTCTTC	CASSSSSSYNEQFF
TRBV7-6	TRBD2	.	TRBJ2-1	TGTGCCAGCAGCTTGCAGCCCCTAGCGGGAGGTTTAGGTTACAATGAGCAGTTCTTC	CASSLQPLAGGLGYNEQFF
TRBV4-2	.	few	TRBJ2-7	TGTGCCAGCAGCCAAGAAGACACAATCTCCTACGAGCAGTACTTC	CASSQEDTISYEQYF
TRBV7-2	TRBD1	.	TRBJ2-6	TGTGCCAGCAGCTTAGGAACAGGGGGCCGCTCTGGGGCCAACGTCCTGACTTTC	CASSLGTGGRSGANVLTF
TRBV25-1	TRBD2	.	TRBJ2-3	TGTGCCAGCAGTGAATCACTAGCGGGACCCACAGATACGCAGTATTTT	CASSESLAGPTDTQYF
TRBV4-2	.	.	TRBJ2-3	TGTGCCAGCAGCCATGAAAGGGGGAACGGGGACGGCACAGATACGCAGTATTTT	CASSHERGNGDGTDTQYF
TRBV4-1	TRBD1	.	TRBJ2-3	TGCGCCAGCAGCCAAGCCCTCTCAGGGGGCCTTGGTGAAGATACGCAGTATTTT	CASSQALSGGLGEDTQYF
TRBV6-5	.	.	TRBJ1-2	TGTGCCAGCAGTTACGGGGGCGAGAATGGCTACACCTTC	CASSYGGENGYTF
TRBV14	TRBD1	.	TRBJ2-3	TGTGCCAGCAGCCAAACAGGACAGGGGGCGCACAGATACGCAGGGCTATTT	CASSQTGQGAHRYAGLF
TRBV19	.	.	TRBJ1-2	TGTGCCAGTAGTTCAAGGGGCACGTTTAACTATGGCTACACCTTC	CASSSRGTFNYGYTF
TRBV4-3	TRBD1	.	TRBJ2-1	TGCGCCAGCAGCCGCCGGGACAGGGGGTTTTATGAGCAGTTCTTC	CASSRRDRGFYEQFF
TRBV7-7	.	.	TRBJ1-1	TGTGCTAGCAGCTTGTCGTTGAACACTGAAGCTTTCTTT	CASSLSLNTEAFF
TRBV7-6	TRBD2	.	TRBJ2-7	TGTGCCAGCAGCTTAGTCGATCTAGCGGGAGGATTTAGCTCCTACGAGCAGTACTTC	CASSLVDLAGGFSSYEQYF
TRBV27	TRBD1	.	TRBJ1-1	TGTGCCAGCAGTTTATCGCTCCGGACAGGGAACACTGAAGCTTTCTTT	CASSLSLRTGNTEAFF
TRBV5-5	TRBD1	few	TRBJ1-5	TGTGCCAGCAGCCCGGGACAGGGGGCCGGTCAGCCCCAGCATTTT	CASSPGQGAGQPQHF
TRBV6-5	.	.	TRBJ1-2	TGTGCCAGCAGTTACGGCCCCTCGGGGGGTGGCTACACCTTC	CASSYGPSGGGYTF